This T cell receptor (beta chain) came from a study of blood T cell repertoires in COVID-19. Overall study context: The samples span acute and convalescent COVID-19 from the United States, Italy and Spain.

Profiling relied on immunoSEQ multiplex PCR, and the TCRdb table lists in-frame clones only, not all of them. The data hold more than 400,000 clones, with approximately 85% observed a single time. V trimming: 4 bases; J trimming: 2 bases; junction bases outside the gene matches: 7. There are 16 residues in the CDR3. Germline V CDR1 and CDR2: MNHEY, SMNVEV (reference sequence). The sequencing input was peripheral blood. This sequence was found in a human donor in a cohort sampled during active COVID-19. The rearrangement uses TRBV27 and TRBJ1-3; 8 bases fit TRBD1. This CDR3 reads CASSSLLDRAGNTIYF. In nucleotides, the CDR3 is TGTGCCAGCAGTTCCCTATTGGACAGGGCTGGAAACACCATATATTTT.